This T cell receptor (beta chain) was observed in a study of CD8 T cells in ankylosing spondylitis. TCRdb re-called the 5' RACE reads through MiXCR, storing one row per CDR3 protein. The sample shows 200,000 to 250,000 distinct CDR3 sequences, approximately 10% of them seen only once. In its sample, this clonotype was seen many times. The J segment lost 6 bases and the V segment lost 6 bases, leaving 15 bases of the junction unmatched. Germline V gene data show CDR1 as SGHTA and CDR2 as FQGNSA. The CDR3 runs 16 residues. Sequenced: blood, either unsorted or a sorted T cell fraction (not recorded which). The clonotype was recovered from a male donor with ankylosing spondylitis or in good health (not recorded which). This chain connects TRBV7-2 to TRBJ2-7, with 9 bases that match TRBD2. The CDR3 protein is CASRAGAAAGGLEQYF. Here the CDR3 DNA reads TGTGCCAGCAGGGCCGGAGCCGCAGCGGGGGGCCTCGAGCAGTACTTC.